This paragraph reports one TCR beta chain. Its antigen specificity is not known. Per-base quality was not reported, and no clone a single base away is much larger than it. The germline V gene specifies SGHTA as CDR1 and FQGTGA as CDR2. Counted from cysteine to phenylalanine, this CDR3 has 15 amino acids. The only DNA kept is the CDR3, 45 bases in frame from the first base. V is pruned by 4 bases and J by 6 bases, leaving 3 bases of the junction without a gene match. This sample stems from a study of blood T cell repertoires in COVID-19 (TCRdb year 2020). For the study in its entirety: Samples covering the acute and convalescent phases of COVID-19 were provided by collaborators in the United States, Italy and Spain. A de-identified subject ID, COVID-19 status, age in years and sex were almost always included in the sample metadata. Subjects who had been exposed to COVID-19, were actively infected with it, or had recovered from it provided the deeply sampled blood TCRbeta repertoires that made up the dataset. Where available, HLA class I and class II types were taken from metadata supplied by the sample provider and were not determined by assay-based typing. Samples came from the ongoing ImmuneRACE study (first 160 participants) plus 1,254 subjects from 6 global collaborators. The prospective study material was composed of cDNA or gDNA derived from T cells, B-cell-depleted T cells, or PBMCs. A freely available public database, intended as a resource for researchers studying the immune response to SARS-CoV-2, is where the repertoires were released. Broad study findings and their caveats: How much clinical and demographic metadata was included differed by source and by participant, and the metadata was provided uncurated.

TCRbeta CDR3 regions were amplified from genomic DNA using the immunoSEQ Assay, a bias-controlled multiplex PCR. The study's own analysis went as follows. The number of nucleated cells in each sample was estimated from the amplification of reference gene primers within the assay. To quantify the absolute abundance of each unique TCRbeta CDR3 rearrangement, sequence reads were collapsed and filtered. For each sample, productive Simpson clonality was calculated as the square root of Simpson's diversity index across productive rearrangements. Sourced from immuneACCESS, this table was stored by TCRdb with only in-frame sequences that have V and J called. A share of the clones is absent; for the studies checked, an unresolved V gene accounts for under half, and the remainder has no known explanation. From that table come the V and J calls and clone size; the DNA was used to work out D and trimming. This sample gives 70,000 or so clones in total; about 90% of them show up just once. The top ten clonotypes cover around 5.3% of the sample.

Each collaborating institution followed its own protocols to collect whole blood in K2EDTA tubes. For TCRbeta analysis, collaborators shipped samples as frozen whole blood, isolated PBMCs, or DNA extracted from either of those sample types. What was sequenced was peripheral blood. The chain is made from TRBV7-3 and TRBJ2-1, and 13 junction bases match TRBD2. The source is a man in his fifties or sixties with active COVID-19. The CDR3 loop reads CASSSRLAGGNEQFF. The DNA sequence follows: TGTGCCAGCAGCTCTCGACTAGCGGGAGGCAATGAGCAGTTCTTC.